This T cell receptor (beta chain) emerged from a study of spatial heterogeneity in lung cancer (dated by TCRdb to about 2019). The study in broad terms: More beta-chain than alpha-chain transcripts were consistently detected, likely reflecting higher beta-chain transcript abundance. In non-small cell lung cancer, the study made a quantitative comparison of TCR alpha and beta repertoires among multiple tumor regions, matched nontumor lung and blood. In the raw uncorrected reads, each unique combination of TCR and UMI appeared more than ten times on average. Both alpha and beta chains were TCR-sequenced in 220 or so tumor regions, under 85 matched nontumor lung samples and roughly 50 PBMC samples obtained at surgery. TCR repertoire features were related to nonsynonymous mutation counts determined by whole-exome sequencing of tumor tissue.

Spanning cysteine to phenylalanine, the CDR3 consists of 13 amino acids. Only the CDR3 region is kept as DNA, spanning 39 bases read in frame from base 1. The germline V gene provides CDR1 SGHRS and CDR2 YFSETQ. V and J lose 1 base and 2 bases, and a span of 6 bases separates them. The time point label of this sample denotes: sample taken at primary tumor resection. TCR sequencing used whole RNA extracted from tumor and nontumor lung tissue, or from cryopreserved PBMC samples, without cell sorting. Donors were some 67 patients with early-stage, untreated non-small cell lung cancer from the lung TRACERx cohort. Patients were selected for TCR sequencing only if sufficient RNA was available from at least two tumor regions. This clonotype was observed at least ten times. Its antigen remains unidentified. Per-base quality was not reported, and no clone a single base away is much larger than it. What the study reported, not specific to this receptor: Additional single-cell paired TCR alpha and beta sequencing was considered necessary to confirm, at a functional level, the hypothesis that regional TCRs recognize regional mutations. Ubiquitous expanded tumor TCRs showed up in blood more often at tumor resection than at routine follow-up.

The method behind the library was 5' RACE. Reads for this sample came from a NextSeq 500. In the TCR library protocol, a unique molecular identifier was attached to each TCR cDNA molecule so that PCR and sequencing errors could be corrected. In the source study's methods: TCR identification, UMI-based error correction and CDR3 extraction were all carried out with Decombinator tools. Expanded TCRs were defined as those above a frequency of 2 per 1,000, corresponding to the top 1% of the tumor frequency distribution. Rényi diversity was computed with the R vegan package after subsampling each repertoire 100 times to 5,000 TCRs. CDR3 similarity networks were built from amino acid triplet string-kernel similarity, with CDR3s being connected when pairwise similarity was above 0.82. TCRdb itself trimmed the public reads at Q25 with fastp, ran MiXCR and retained productive beta chains. Entries are consolidated by CDR3 protein sequence, retaining the most common genes and DNA. The V and J calls here are based on TCRdb, not the publication. The sample data list around 40,000 distinct CDR3 sequences, and about 6% of these were observed just once. The ten largest clones represent 11% of the sample.

This specimen consisted of PBMCs, obtained at surgery. This clonotype was obtained from a male donor with early-stage non-small cell lung cancer. The chain couples TRBV5-1 to TRBJ1-1, with no confident D gene call. The base sequence is TGCGCCAGCAGCTTGTTTAGTAACACTGAAGCTTTCTTT. Its amino acids are CASSLFSNTEAFF.